What follows are 17 T cell receptor beta chains derived from one specimen sequenced in a study of blood T cell repertoires in COVID-19. Profiled with immunoSEQ multiplex PCR; TCRdb holds only in-frame clones, not every one. The sample consists of 450,000 to 600,000 clones, roughly 87% of them appearing once. The sample taken for sequencing was PBMCs or T cells enriched from blood (not recorded which). These receptors were taken from a woman in her late teens or twenties who had recovered from COVID-19.

This rearrangement joins TRBV27 to TRBJ1-3; 7 positions match TRBD1. The CDR3 has 15 amino acids. CDR1 is MNHEY, CDR2 SMNVEV, per germline (reference sequence). The junction had 8 bases not matched to a gene; V was cut back by 5 bases and J by 4 bases. For the CDR3, the DNA is TGTGCCAGCAGTCCCCGGGGGACAGACGGAAACACCATATATTTT. It encodes CASSPRGTDGNTIYF.

J is TRBJ2-7 and V is TRBV7-9, with D perhaps TRBD1 (6 bases). The CDR3 sequence is 15 residues long. Germline V CDR1 and CDR2: SEHNR, FQNEAQ (reference sequence). Trimming removed 6 bases from V and 3 bases from J, with 18 bases in between. CDR3 in amino acids: CASRPPRDTSYEQYF. Here the CDR3 DNA reads TGTGCCAGCAGGCCTCCTCGGGACACGAGCTACGAGCAGTACTTC.

This chain uses TRBV9 with TRBJ1-1; weak D call: TRBD1 (5 bases). Trimming pared 0 bases from V and 10 bases from J, leaving 19 bases between. Germline loops: CDR1 SGDLS, CDR2 YYNGEE. The CDR3 sequence is 15 residues long. CDR3 coding DNA: TGTGCCAGCAGCGTAGGTGGGGCCTACCCCACCAGAGCTTTCTTT. It translates to CASSVGGAYPTRAFF.

This rearrangement joins TRBV23-1 to TRBJ1-2; D is perhaps TRBD1 (6 bases). TRBV23-1 counts as an open reading frame of uncertain function. The CDR3 spans 16 residues. V was cut by 0 bases and J by 2 bases, with 13 bases left in between. The CDR3 loop reads CASSQSRGFGNYGYTF. The CDR3 nucleotides are TGCGCCAGCAGTCAATCCAGGGGATTTGGGAACTATGGCTACACCTTC.

This chain links TRBV30 with TRBJ1-5; D is possibly TRBD1 (5 bases). CDR3 length: 14 amino acids. V shed 5 bases and J shed 1 base, with 12 bases lying between them. The V gene's germline CDR1 is GTSNPN and CDR2 SVGIG (reference sequence). The chain's CDR3 is CAWSTGLSNQPQHF. DNA for the CDR3: TGTGCCTGGTCAACAGGACTAAGCAATCAGCCCCAGCATTTT.

The chain employs TRBV19 and TRBJ2-7, with TRBD1 identical over 9 bases. V was pared by 7 bases and J by 1 base, with 8 bases of the junction left unmatched. Germline V CDR1 and CDR2: LNHDA, SQIVND (reference sequence). This CDR3 is 15 amino acids long. CDR3: CASTLGQGPSYEQYF. The CDR3 DNA follows: TGTGCCAGTACCTTGGGACAGGGACCTTCCTACGAGCAGTACTTC.

V and J are TRBV6-6 and TRBJ1-2; 7 bases line up with TRBD1. The germline V gene has CDR1 MNHNY and CDR2 SVGAGI (reference sequence). CDR3 length: 13 residues. The trim removed 4 bases at V and 8 bases at J, leaving 7 bases unmatched. CDR3 DNA sequence: TGTGCCAGCAGTTTACAGGGGTCGGAGGGCTACACCTTC. Encoded protein: CASSLQGSEGYTF.

The chain carries TRBV4-1 and TRBJ2-7; TRBD2 agrees at 13 bases. After removal of 0 bases from V and 7 bases from J, the junction contained 6 bases not matched to a gene. The CDR3 runs to 16 residues. Germline V gene lookup returns CDR1 MGHRA and CDR2 YSYEKL. The CDR3 loop is CASSQELAGGYYEQYF. CDR3 DNA sequence: TGCGCCAGCAGCCAAGAACTAGCGGGGGGGTATTATGAGCAGTACTTC.

The rearrangement links TRBV28 to TRBJ1-5; D is uncertain. Trimming shortened V by 7 bases and J by 5 bases, and 15 bases separated the two germline ends. CDR1 and CDR2 (germline): MDHEN, SYDVKM. This CDR3 is 14 amino acids long. CDR3: CASTPSGGYQPQHF. CDR3 DNA: TGTGCCAGCACCCCTTCGGGAGGGTATCAGCCCCAGCATTTT.

Turning to this clone: A junction boundary mismatches the germline segment, possibly from a read error. This rearrangement joins TRBV28 to TRBJ1-6; D unresolved. This CDR3 comprises 13 residues. Germline loops: CDR1 MDHEN, CDR2 SYDVKM. The CDR3 region is CASTLPRRSPLHF. CDR3 nucleotides: TGTGCCAGCACTTTACCCCGGAGATCACCCCTCCACTTT.

V gene TRBV21-1 combines with J gene TRBJ2-2; TRBD1, the D gene given by the table, was not confirmed from the DNA. TRBV21-1 is annotated as a pseudogene. The CDR3 has 17 amino acids. The CDR3 is CASSNSGTGGRSGELFF. DNA of the CDR3: TGTGCCAGCAGCAATTCCGGGACAGGGGGGAGGTCCGGGGAGCTGTTTTTT.

This chain links TRBV15 with TRBJ1-6, with TRBD1 as a possible D gene (6 bases). Per the germline V gene, CDR1 is LNHNV and CDR2 is YYDKDF (reference sequence). Trimming cost V 0 bases and J 10 bases, with 10 bases left between them. The CDR3 is 14 amino acids. The CDR3 DNA sequence: TGTGCCACCAGCAGAGATCCCCAGGGGTCACCCCTCCACTTT. Its protein product is CATSRDPQGSPLHF.

The rearrangement links TRBV3-1 (or the pseudogene TRBV3-2) to TRBJ2-3, with TRBD2 matching 9 bases. The ends lost 4 bases at V and 0 bases at J; junction bases unmatched: 8. Germline CDR1 reads LGHDT; CDR2 reads YNNKEL (reference sequence). The CDR3 has 17 residues. The CDR3 loop reads CASSLYSSGGSTDTQYF. The CDR3 DNA reads as TGTGCCAGCAGCCTCTACTCCAGCGGGGGGAGCACAGATACGCAGTATTTT.

In regard to this clone: This specimen includes other DNA sequences encoding the same CDR3. The CDR3 sequence is CAISDRGDTGELFF. DNA for the CDR3: TGTGCCATCAGTGACAGGGGGGACACCGGGGAGCTGTTTTTT. The chain has TRBV10-3 and TRBJ2-2; a possible D gene is TRBD1 (7 bases). The CDR3 runs 14 residues. Germline values: CDR1 ENHRY, CDR2 SYGVKD. The V and J ends lost 3 bases and 3 bases respectively, with 8 bases between them.

The chain joins TRBV19 to TRBJ1-2, with D perhaps matching TRBD1 (5 bases). CDR3 length equals 13 residues. Germline V lookup: CDR1 LNHDA, CDR2 SQIVND (reference sequence). Trimming stripped 7 bases from V and 4 bases from J, with 13 bases between. CDR3 loop: CASTIGAVYGYTF. The CDR3 nucleotides read TGTGCCAGTACCATAGGGGCAGTCTATGGCTACACCTTC.

This clone has a handful of counts. V usage is TRBV18 and J usage is TRBJ1-6; D remains unclear. Trimming cost V 2 bases and J 10 bases, with 9 bases left between them. The germline CDR1 and CDR2 sequences are KGHSH and LQKENI. The CDR3 has 13 amino acids. The CDR3 DNA sequence: TGTGCCAGCTCACCAGTTGATGGCTCACCCCTCCACTTT. It yields the protein CASSPVDGSPLHF. Drawing the rest from reference TRBV18 and TRBJ1-6, the complete variable domain is NAGVMQNPRHLVRRRGQEARLRCSPMKGHSHVYWYRQLPEEGLKFMVYLQKENIIDESGMPKERFSAEFPKEGPSILRIQQVVRGDSAAYFCASSPVDGSPLHFGNGTRLTVT.

The gene calls are TRBV3-1 (or the pseudogene TRBV3-2) and TRBJ1-1, with D perhaps matching TRBD1 (5 bases). The V gene lost 2 bases and the J gene lost 6 bases, with 10 bases spanning the gap. The germline V gene encodes CDR1 LGHDT and CDR2 YNNKEL (reference sequence). There are 13 residues in the CDR3. CDR3 in amino acids: CASSQQGLPEAFF. In nucleotides, the CDR3 is TGTGCCAGCAGCCAACAGGGCCTCCCTGAAGCTTTCTTT.